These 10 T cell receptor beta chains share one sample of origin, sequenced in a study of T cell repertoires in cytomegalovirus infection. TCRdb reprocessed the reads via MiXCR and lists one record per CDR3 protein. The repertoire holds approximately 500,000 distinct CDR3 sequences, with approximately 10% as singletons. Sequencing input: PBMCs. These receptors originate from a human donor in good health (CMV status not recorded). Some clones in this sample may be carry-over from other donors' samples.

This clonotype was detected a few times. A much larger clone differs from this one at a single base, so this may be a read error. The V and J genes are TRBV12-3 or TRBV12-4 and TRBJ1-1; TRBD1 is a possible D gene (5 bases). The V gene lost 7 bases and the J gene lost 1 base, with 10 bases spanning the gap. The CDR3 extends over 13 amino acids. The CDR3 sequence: CASTFTGNTEAFF. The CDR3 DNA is TGTGCCAGCACCTTTACAGGGAACACTGAAGCTTTCTTT.

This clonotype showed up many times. CDR3 residues: CASSRQYNEQFF. In nucleotides, the CDR3 is TGTGCCAGCAGTCGACAGTACAATGAGCAGTTCTTC. The V call is TRBV6-2 or TRBV6-3, the J call TRBJ2-1; possibly TRBD1 for D (5 bases). The CDR3 has 12 amino acids. V was trimmed by 5 bases and J by 4 bases, leaving 6 bases between them. Looked up from germline, CDR1 is MNHEY and CDR2 is SVGEGT.

CDR3: CASSPQQPGNTIYF. The CDR3 DNA reads TGTGCCAGCTCACCCCAACAACCTGGAAACACCATATATTTT. This chain uses TRBV18 with TRBJ1-3; the D is unclear. Trimming removed 3 bases at V and 2 bases at J, with 8 bases between. CDR3 length equals 14 residues. Germline CDR1 reads KGHSH; CDR2 reads LQKENI.

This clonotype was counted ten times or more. CDR3 nucleotides: TGTGCCATCAGAGGACAGGGGGCTAACACCGGGGAGCTGTTTTTT. The encoded protein is CAIRGQGANTGELFF. The J gene is TRBJ2-2, the V gene TRBV10-3; 11 positions match TRBD1. CDR3 length equals 15 residues. Germline V gives CDR1 ENHRY, CDR2 SYGVKD. Trimming took 6 bases from V and 2 from J; bases not matched to a gene: 2.

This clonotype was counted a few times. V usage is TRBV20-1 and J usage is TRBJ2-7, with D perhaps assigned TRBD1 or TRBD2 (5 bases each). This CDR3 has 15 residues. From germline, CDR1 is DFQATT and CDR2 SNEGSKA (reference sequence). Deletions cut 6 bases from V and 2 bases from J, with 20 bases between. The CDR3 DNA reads TGCAGTGCCATAAAGGTGGGGAGACAGACCTACGAGCAGTACTTC. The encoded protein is CSAIKVGRQTYEQYF.

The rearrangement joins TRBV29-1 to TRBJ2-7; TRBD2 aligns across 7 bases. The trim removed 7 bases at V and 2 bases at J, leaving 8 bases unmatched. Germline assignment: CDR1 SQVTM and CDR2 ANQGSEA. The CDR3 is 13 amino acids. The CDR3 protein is CSAERDGPYEQYF. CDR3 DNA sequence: TGCAGCGCTGAGCGGGACGGGCCCTACGAGCAGTACTTC.

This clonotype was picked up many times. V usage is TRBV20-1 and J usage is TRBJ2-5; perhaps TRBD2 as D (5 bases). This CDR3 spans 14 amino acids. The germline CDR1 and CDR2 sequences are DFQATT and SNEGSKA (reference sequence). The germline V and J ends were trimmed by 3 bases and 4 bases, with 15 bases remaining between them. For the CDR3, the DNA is TGCAGTGCTAGTTCTCTAATCGAGGGAGAGACCCAGTACTTC. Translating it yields CSASSLIEGETQYF.

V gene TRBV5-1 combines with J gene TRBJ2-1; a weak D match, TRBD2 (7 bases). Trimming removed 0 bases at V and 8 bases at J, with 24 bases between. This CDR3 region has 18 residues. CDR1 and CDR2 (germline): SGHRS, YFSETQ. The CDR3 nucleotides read TGCGCCAGCAGCTTGGTGGGGGGGACAACGGCAGGTACCCATGAGCAGTTCTTC. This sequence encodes CASSLVGGTTAGTHEQFF.

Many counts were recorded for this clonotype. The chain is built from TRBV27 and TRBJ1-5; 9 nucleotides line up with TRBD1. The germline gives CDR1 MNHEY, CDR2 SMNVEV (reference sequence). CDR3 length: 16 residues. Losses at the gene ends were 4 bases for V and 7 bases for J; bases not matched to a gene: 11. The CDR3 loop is CASSSFGQGRGQPQHF. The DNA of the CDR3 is TGTGCCAGCAGTTCCTTCGGACAGGGGAGAGGACAGCCCCAGCATTTT.

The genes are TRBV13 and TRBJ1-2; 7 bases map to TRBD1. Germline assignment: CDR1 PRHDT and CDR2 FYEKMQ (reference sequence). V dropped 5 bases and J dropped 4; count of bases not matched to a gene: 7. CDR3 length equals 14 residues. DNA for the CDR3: TGTGCCAGCAGCGCCCGGGACAGCGCCTATGGCTACACCTTC. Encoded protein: CASSARDSAYGYTF.